The 32 T cell receptor beta chains below were found in one sample sequenced in a study of blood T cell repertoires in COVID-19. Libraries were prepared by immunoSEQ multiplex PCR; TCRdb keeps only in-frame clonotypes and omits some of them. This sample has roughly 190,000 clones, with roughly nine tenths found just once. The material sequenced was peripheral blood. Receptors were obtained from a woman in her fifties or sixties with COVID-19, enrolled during active disease.

V is TRBV7-2 and J is TRBJ2-3; 14 bases are a match to TRBD2. The CDR3 runs to 15 residues. Per the germline V gene, CDR1 is SGHTA and CDR2 is FQGNSA. With 3 bases clipped from V and 4 bases from J, the junction kept 0 bases outside the gene matches. In nucleotides, the CDR3 is TGTGCCAGCAGCTTGGGACTAGCGGGAGCAGATACGCAGTATTTT. Protein product: CASSLGLAGADTQYF.

The rearrangement links TRBV6-5 to TRBJ2-7, with TRBD1 matching 7 bases. With V trimmed by 0 bases and J by 3 bases, 5 bases remained unmatched. CDR1 and CDR2 from the germline V gene are MNHEY and SVGAGI. CDR3 length: 15 residues. The CDR3 DNA is TGTGCCAGCAGTTACTCGGATCCAGGGGGCTACGAGCAGTACTTC. This encodes CASSYSDPGGYEQYF.

This chain links TRBV6-1 with TRBJ1-5, with unresolved D. Trimming removed 0 bases at V and 0 bases at J, with 6 bases between. CDR1 MNHNS and CDR2 SASEGT come from the germline V gene. This CDR3 spans 15 amino acids. Here the CDR3 DNA reads TGTGCCAGCAGTGAAGCCGGTTATAGCAATCAGCCCCAGCATTTT. This codes for CASSEAGYSNQPQHF.

The chain uses TRBV4-1 and TRBJ1-5; no definite D call. Germline CDR1 and CDR2: MGHRA and YSYEKL. V dropped 2 bases and J dropped 3 bases, with 11 bases sitting between them. The CDR3 is made up of 15 amino acids. The CDR3 protein is CASSQSGRDNQPQHF. The CDR3 DNA reads TGCGCCAGCAGCCAAAGTGGGAGGGACAATCAGCCCCAGCATTTT.

This clone appeared once. The chain combines TRBV19 with TRBJ1-4; TRBD1 agrees at 8 bases. Germline V gene lookup returns CDR1 LNHDA and CDR2 SQIVND (reference sequence). The CDR3 runs 21 residues. The J segment lost 0 bases and the V segment lost 5 bases, leaving 20 bases of the junction unmatched. CDR3 DNA: TGTGCCAGTAGTGCACAGGGGGTAGAGGACCCCTCTTGGGCAACTAATGAAAAACTGTTTTTT. This encodes CASSAQGVEDPSWATNEKLFF.

The rearrangement uses TRBV5-1 and TRBJ2-7, with 10 bases that match TRBD1. This CDR3 comprises 15 residues. CDR1 and CDR2 (germline): SGHRS, YFSETQ. V lost 1 base to trimming and J lost 4 bases; unmatched junction nucleotides: 5. CDR3 nucleotides: TGCGCCAGCAGCTTGATGGACAGGGGGACGTACGAGCAGTACTTC. Its translation is CASSLMDRGTYEQYF. The whole variable domain, filled in from reference TRBV5-1 and TRBJ2-7, reads KAGVTQTPRYLIKTRGQQVTLSCSPISGHRSVSWYQQTPGQGLQFLFEYFSETQRNKGNFPGRFSGRQFSNSRSEMNVSTLELGDSALYLCASSLMDRGTYEQYFGPGTRLTVT.

This rearrangement joins TRBV5-6 to TRBJ2-5; 10 bases are a match to TRBD1. After removal of 4 bases from V and 5 bases from J, the junction contained 14 bases not matched to a gene. There are 17 residues in the CDR3. Germline CDR1 SGHDT, CDR2 YYEEEE. As DNA, the CDR3 is TGTGCCAGCAGCAGCGACAGGGGGCTTAGGGGTAGGGAGACCCAGTACTTC. Amino acid sequence: CASSSDRGLRGRETQYF. Using reference TRBV5-6 and TRBJ2-5 for the parts outside the CDR3, the full variable domain is DAGVTQSPTHLIKTRGQQVTLRCSPKSGHDTVSWYQQALGQGPQFIFQYYEEEERQRGNFPDRFSGHQFPNYSSELNVNALLLGDSALYLCASSSDRGLRGRETQYFGPGTRLLVL.

The J gene is TRBJ1-2, the V gene TRBV15; no firm D call. The CDR3 sequence is 14 residues long. The V end lost 3 bases, the J end lost 8 bases, and 16 bases lay between the germline ends. CDR1 and CDR2 (germline): LNHNV, YYDKDF (reference sequence). In DNA form, the CDR3 reads TGTGCCACCAGCAGTGCGCACGGTGAGGGAGGCTACACCTTC. Amino acids: CATSSAHGEGGYTF.

This chain uses TRBV7-3 with TRBJ2-4, with D possibly matching TRBD2 (7 bases). Germline V gives CDR1 SGHTA, CDR2 FQGTGA. V was trimmed by 2 bases and J by 0 bases, leaving 23 bases between them. This CDR3 has 20 residues. The CDR3 loop is CASSLGRGQVGPLAKNIQYF. The CDR3, as DNA: TGTGCCAGCAGCTTAGGGCGGGGGCAGGTCGGGCCCTTAGCCAAAAACATTCAGTACTTC.

The chain couples TRBV19 to TRBJ2-1, with 9 bases that match TRBD1. J gave up 8 bases and V 7 bases, and 9 bases lay outside the gene matches. The length of the CDR3 is 14 residues. In germline, CDR1 is LNHDA, CDR2 SQIVND (reference sequence). The DNA of the CDR3 is TGTGCCAGTAAAACCGGGACAGGGTGGGATGAGCAGTTCTTC. Translating gives CASKTGTGWDEQFF.

The chain recombines TRBV30 with TRBJ2-3; a weak D match, TRBD1 (6 bases). The CDR3 has 12 amino acids. V was shortened by 7 bases and J by 4 bases, with 12 bases between the two germline ends. Germline CDR1 and CDR2: GTSNPN and SVGIG (reference sequence). CDR3 amino acids: CASGRGADTQYF. The CDR3 bases are TGTGCCTCCGGCAGGGGCGCAGATACGCAGTATTTT.

The rearrangement links TRBV28 to TRBJ1-4; D uncertain. The V gene's germline CDR1 is MDHEN and CDR2 SYDVKM. This CDR3 region has 12 residues. The germline V and J ends were trimmed by 6 bases and 12 bases, with 14 bases remaining between them. CDR3 sequence (DNA): TGTGCCAGCAGCCGAGGCGCCCCCGAACTGTTTTTT. Encoded protein: CASSRGAPELFF.

This chain joins TRBV5-4 and TRBJ2-3, with unresolved D. Germline V CDR1 and CDR2: SGHNT, YYREEE (reference sequence). Between the trimmed V and J ends, which lost 0 bases and 4 bases, there was a span of 9 bases. CDR3 size: 14 residues. CDR3 loop: CASSLVRQSDTQYF. In nucleotides, the CDR3 is TGTGCCAGCAGCTTGGTCAGGCAGTCAGATACGCAGTATTTT.

This clone was recorded once. This chain joins TRBV6-6 and TRBJ1-4; 10 positions match TRBD1. The length of the CDR3 is 19 residues. Germline V gene data show CDR1 as MNHNY and CDR2 as SVGAGI (reference sequence). V shed 5 bases and J 6 bases; nucleotides not matched to a gene: 18. The CDR3 is CASSPSRDRGLQHYEKLFF. Written as DNA, the CDR3 is TGTGCCAGCAGTCCATCCCGGGACAGGGGTTTACAGCACTATGAAAAACTGTTTTTT.

This chain uses TRBV27 with TRBJ2-7; 9 bases agree with TRBD2. The V gene end was trimmed by 4 bases and the J gene end by 9 bases; junction bases not matched to a gene: 4. The CDR3 length is 12 residues. Germline V lookup: CDR1 MNHEY, CDR2 SMNVEV (reference sequence). In DNA form, the CDR3 reads TGTGCCAGCAGTTCCACTAGCGGGCGGCAGTACTTC. This gives the protein CASSSTSGRQYF.

The chain joins TRBV14 to TRBJ2-5, with TRBD1 matching 12 bases. Germline V CDR1 and CDR2: SGHDN, FVKESK. The CDR3 covers 15 residues. Unmatched junction bases numbered 4, after V lost 4 bases and J lost 4 bases. The CDR3 is CASSRDRGRLETQYF. CDR3 DNA: TGTGCCAGCAGCCGGGACAGGGGGCGGTTAGAGACCCAGTACTTC. Looking up the rest from reference TRBV14 and TRBJ2-5 gives the full variable domain: EAGVTQFPSHSVIEKGQTVTLRCDPISGHDNLYWYRRVMGKEIKFLLHFVKESKQDESGMPNNRFLAERTGGTYSTLKVQPAELEDSGVYFCASSRDRGRLETQYFGPGTRLLVL.

V usage is TRBV27 and J usage is TRBJ1-1, with D possibly being TRBD1 (5 bases). CDR3 length: 12 amino acids. Germline assignment: CDR1 MNHEY and CDR2 SMNVEV (reference sequence). Trimming cost V 4 bases and J 10 bases, with 13 bases left between them. The CDR3 nucleotides read TGTGCCAGCAGTTCAGGGTCGAGACGAGCTTTCTTT. Translation: CASSSGSRRAFF.

The chain joins TRBV5-4 to TRBJ2-7; TRBD1 matches 9 bases. CDR3 length: 15 residues. Germline CDR1 SGHNT, CDR2 YYREEE (reference sequence). J gave up 0 bases and V 4 bases, and 5 bases lay outside the gene matches. The CDR3 DNA reads as TGTGCCAGCAGCGCCGACAGGGGGGACTCCTACGAGCAGTACTTC. This translates into CASSADRGDSYEQYF.

This chain connects TRBV19 to TRBJ2-3; 8 nucleotides line up with TRBD2. Germline V gene data show CDR1 as LNHDA and CDR2 as SQIVND (reference sequence). V lost 4 bases and J lost 7; bases outside the gene matches: 10. The CDR3 has 15 amino acids. The CDR3 loop reads CASSTGLVAQNTQYF. The DNA of the CDR3 is TGTGCCAGTAGTACGGGACTAGTGGCGCAAAATACGCAGTATTTT.

The rearrangement links TRBV10-3 to TRBJ2-2; the match to TRBD2 covers 8 bases. The trim removed 4 bases at V and 3 bases at J, leaving 7 bases unmatched. Germline V gene data show CDR1 as ENHRY and CDR2 as SYGVKD. The CDR3 totals 16 residues. CDR3 bases: TGTGCCATCAGTGTCAGGAGCGGGAGCGACACCGGGGAGCTGTTTTTT. As protein: CAISVRSGSDTGELFF.

The J gene is TRBJ2-7, the V gene TRBV10-1; D remains ambiguous. Trimming removed 5 bases from V and 3 bases from J, with 17 bases in between. The germline gives CDR1 WNHNN, CDR2 SYGVQD (reference sequence). The CDR3 totals 15 residues. CDR3 region: CASSPSNGYSYEQYF. CDR3 sequence (DNA): TGCGCCAGCAGTCCGAGCAATGGGTACAGCTACGAGCAGTACTTC.

The rearrangement joins TRBV6-6 to TRBJ2-2; maybe TRBD1 (6 bases). CDR1 is MNHNY, CDR2 SVGAGI, per germline (reference sequence). The CDR3 sequence is 15 residues long. V dropped 7 bases and J dropped 6 bases, with 18 bases sitting between them. The CDR3 protein is CASTPRDRLSGELFF. The CDR3 DNA reads TGTGCCAGCACCCCTCGTGACAGGTTGTCCGGGGAGCTGTTTTTT.

The chain joins TRBV30 to TRBJ2-1; TRBD2 might be the D (5 bases). The V gene's germline CDR1 is GTSNPN and CDR2 SVGIG (reference sequence). V was pared by 3 bases and J by 4 bases, with 7 bases between. There are 12 residues in the CDR3. CDR3 amino acids: CAWRRAYNEQFF. The CDR3 bases are TGTGCCTGGAGGAGGGCTTACAATGAGCAGTTCTTC.

The chain joins TRBV19 to TRBJ1-3, with D perhaps TRBD1 (6 bases). Germline CDR1 and CDR2: LNHDA and SQIVND (reference sequence). Deletions cut 3 bases from V and 0 bases from J, with 9 bases between. The CDR3 consists of 15 residues. DNA of the CDR3: TGTGCCAGTAGTATCCAGGGGAGCTCTGGAAACACCATATATTTT. It yields the protein CASSIQGSSGNTIYF.

This clone was recorded only once. The CDR3 DNA is TGTGCCAGCAGCTTACGGGGTACCGAGCCCCAGCATTTT. Translation gives CASSLRGTEPQHF. The chain couples TRBV5-4 to TRBJ1-5; D not certain. V lost 2 bases, J lost 8 bases, and 11 bases lay in between. This CDR3 is built from 13 residues. The germline V gene has CDR1 SGHNT and CDR2 YYREEE (reference sequence). Using reference TRBV5-4 and TRBJ1-5 for the parts outside the CDR3, the full variable domain is ETGVTQSPTHLIKTRGQQVTLRCSSQSGHNTVSWYQQALGQGPQFIFQYYREEENGRGNFPPRFSGLQFPNYSSELNVNALELDDSALYLCASSLRGTEPQHFGDGTRLSIL.

V gene TRBV7-3 combines with J gene TRBJ2-2; 7 bases agree with TRBD1. V gave up 6 bases and J gave up 3 bases; unmatched junction bases: 4. CDR1 is SGHTA, CDR2 FQGTGA, per germline. The CDR3 loop spans 14 amino acids. CDR3 loop: CASRRQGDTGELFF. In nucleotides, the CDR3 is TGTGCCAGCAGGAGACAGGGCGACACCGGGGAGCTGTTTTTT. The whole variable domain, filled in from reference TRBV7-3 and TRBJ2-2, reads GAGVSQTPSNKVTEKGKYVELRCDPISGHTALYWYRQSLGQGPEFLIYFQGTGAADDSGLPNDRFFAVRPEGSVSTLKIQRTERGDSAVYLCASRRQGDTGELFFGEGSRLTVL.

The J gene is TRBJ1-3, the V gene TRBV10-3; 7 positions match TRBD1. CDR1 and CDR2 (germline): ENHRY, SYGVKD. Trimming at V came to 7 bases and at J to 1 base, leaving 4 bases not matched to a gene. CDR3 length equals 14 residues. The CDR3 nucleotides are TGTGCCATCACATCGACAGGGTCTGGAAACACCATATATTTT. Protein product: CAITSTGSGNTIYF.

The rearrangement joins TRBV5-6 to TRBJ1-2, with 7 positions matching TRBD1. The CDR3 is made up of 14 amino acids. Germline V gene lookup returns CDR1 SGHDT and CDR2 YYEEEE. After removal of 1 base from V and 5 bases from J, the junction contained 5 bases not matched to a gene. The CDR3 here is CASSLSGTAYGYTF. For the CDR3, the DNA is TGTGCCAGCAGCTTGTCCGGGACAGCATATGGCTACACCTTC.

This clone was detected only once. The chain is built from TRBV11-2 and TRBJ2-7; D possibly corresponds to TRBD1 (6 bases). Germline loops: CDR1 SGHAT, CDR2 FQNNGV. This CDR3 is built from 16 residues. V shed 3 bases and J shed 1 base, with 16 bases lying between them. CDR3 residues: CASSLGPTGSSYEQYF. For the CDR3, the DNA is TGTGCCAGCAGCTTGGGTCCGACAGGATCTTCCTACGAGCAGTACTTC.

The V and J genes are TRBV24-1 and TRBJ1-5, with 7 nucleotides matching TRBD1. Trimming removed 4 bases from V and 7 bases from J; junction bases left unmatched: 6. The germline V gene encodes CDR1 KGHDR and CDR2 SFDVKD. The CDR3 is 14 amino acids. CDR3 sequence: CATSERDRDQPQHF. The CDR3 nucleotides are TGTGCCACCAGTGAACGTGACAGGGACCAGCCCCAGCATTTT.

There are a few counts of this clone. The gene calls are TRBV7-3 and TRBJ2-3; TRBD2 aligns across 9 bases. The V segment lost 1 base and the J segment 2 bases; nucleotides outside the gene matches: 13. CDR1 and CDR2 from the germline V gene are SGHTA and FQGTGA. The CDR3 has 19 amino acids. The CDR3 sequence is CASSLKGSGSGGHTDTQYF. DNA of the CDR3: TGTGCCAGCAGCTTAAAGGGTAGCGGGAGCGGCGGCCACACAGATACGCAGTATTTT.

The chain is built from TRBV5-1 and TRBJ2-1; 7 nucleotides agree with TRBD2. CDR3 size: 19 residues. CDR1 and CDR2 (germline): SGHRS, YFSETQ. The J segment lost 0 bases and the V segment lost 1 base, leaving 13 bases of the junction unmatched. CDR3 in amino acids: CASSLRVEVGGSSYNEQFF. CDR3 nucleotides: TGCGCCAGCAGCTTGAGGGTGGAGGTGGGAGGGAGCTCCTACAATGAGCAGTTCTTC.